Listed here are 8 T cell receptor beta chains from one sample, sequenced in a study of T cells after yellow fever vaccination. TCRdb passed the 5' RACE reads through MiXCR, listing each CDR3 protein once. The sample records about 340,000 distinct CDR3 sequences, 4% being singletons. Sequences were derived from PBMCs, sampled 5 days after the yellow fever booster vaccination. Source of these receptors: a man aged 18 to 30 who received the YFV17D yellow fever vaccine.

V and J are TRBV5-4 and TRBJ1-6, with unresolved D. The V and J ends lost 4 bases and 6 bases respectively, with 14 bases between them. This CDR3 spans 15 amino acids. The V gene's germline CDR1 is SGHNT and CDR2 YYREEE (reference sequence). The CDR3 DNA reads as TGTGCCAGCAGCCTCCTCCCATTGGGTAATTCACCCCTCCACTTT. It codes for CASSLLPLGNSPLHF.

This clonotype came up many times. The J gene is TRBJ1-6, the V gene TRBV30; D is undetermined. CDR1 and CDR2 from the germline V gene are GTSNPN and SVGIG (reference sequence). This CDR3 contains 13 residues. The ends were cut back, 2 bases at V and 7 bases at J, with 9 bases in the middle. The CDR3 here is CAWSSLQNSPLHF. DNA for the CDR3: TGTGCCTGGAGTTCACTACAGAATTCACCCCTCCACTTT.

This clonotype was seen a handful of times. V is TRBV6-1 and J is TRBJ1-1; D is unclear. V lost 2 bases to trimming and J lost 4 bases, with 14 bases between them. CDR1 and CDR2 (germline): MNHNS, SASEGT. CDR3 length equals 15 residues. The CDR3 is CASSEIAGSSTEAFF. CDR3 coding DNA: TGTGCCAGCAGTGAAATTGCAGGTTCAAGCACTGAAGCTTTCTTT.

This clonotype was seen ten or more times. The junction does not match germline at one end; this may be a read error. The chain employs TRBV5-6 and TRBJ2-1, with D possibly matching TRBD2 (6 bases). The CDR3 has 13 amino acids. CDR1 is SGHDT and CDR2 is YYEEEE in the germline V gene. DNA of the CDR3: TGTGCCAGCAGCTTGGAGACTAGTACACCTTTCGGGTTC. This gives the protein CASSLETSTPFGF. The entire variable domain, with the rest obtained from reference TRBV5-6 and TRBJ2-1, is as follows: DAGVTQSPTHLIKTRGQQVTLRCSPKSGHDTVSWYQQALGQGPQFIFQYYEEEERQRGNFPDRFSGHQFPNYSSELNVNALLLGDSALYLCASSLETSTPFGFGPGTRLTVL.

The table lists this clonotype with many counts. The V gene is TRBV11-2, the J gene TRBJ1-2, with no clear D. CDR3 length: 15 residues. The germline gives CDR1 SGHAT, CDR2 FQNNGV. The V end lost 5 bases, the J end lost 4 bases, and 17 bases lay between the germline ends. The CDR3 reads CASSPLPGNLYGYTF. For the CDR3, the DNA is TGTGCCAGCAGCCCCCTCCCCGGCAACCTCTATGGCTACACCTTC.

This chain joins TRBV10-3 and TRBJ2-7; possible D gene TRBD2, 5 bases. The germline gives CDR1 ENHRY, CDR2 SYGVKD. V lost 4 bases and J lost 0, with 10 bases in between. The CDR3 is made up of 14 amino acids. CDR3 sequence (DNA): TGTGCCATCAGTGGGACTGAAAACTCCTACGAGCAGTACTTC. Translated, it gives CAISGTENSYEQYF.

This clonotype showed up just a few times. The V and J genes are TRBV5-6 and TRBJ1-1; the D gene is possibly TRBD1 (5 bases). The length of the CDR3 is 16 residues. V was shortened by 0 bases and J by 3 bases, with 15 bases between the two germline ends. CDR1 SGHDT and CDR2 YYEEEE come from the germline V gene. CDR3 residues: CASSLVLAGLDTEAFF. For the CDR3, the DNA is TGTGCCAGCAGCTTGGTCCTCGCAGGGTTAGACACTGAAGCTTTCTTT.

This clonotype was seen only a few times. The junction and the germline gene differ at one end; a read error may be behind it. The V and J genes are TRBV7-7 and TRBJ1-4; D remains unclear. The CDR3 is 15 amino acids. CDR1 is SSHAT, CDR2 FNYEAQ, per germline (reference sequence). The DNA of the CDR3 is TGTGCTAGCAGCTTAAGCCGGATGGAGGGAGAAAAACTGTTTTTT. This translates into CASSLSRMEGEKLFF.